This T cell receptor (beta chain) is from a study of cytomegalovirus exposure and HLA in healthy donors. Study-level findings and limits: It was shown in a later analysis that HLA-associated TCR beta chains were more clonally expanded than other, equally common chains. For presence/absence analyses, sequencing depth was assumed to be roughly uniform across donors. The records held CMV serostatus as the only immune exposure information. Some highly shared sequence variants likely arose as a pipeline artifact.

CDR1 and CDR2 (germline): SGHRS, YFSETQ. The CDR3 has 11 residues. V trimming: 4 bases; J trimming: 15 bases; junction bases outside the gene matches: 6. As to this clone: Its matching antigen is unknown.

PCR used 60 Vbeta primers and 13 Jbeta primers. Produced via immunoSEQ multiplex PCR; TCRdb's table is partial and in-frame only. This table holds about 190,000 clones, about 90% found once. Sequenced material: PBMCs. This receptor was obtained from a man between 25 and 39 years old in good health and CMV-seronegative. This chain links TRBV5-1 with TRBJ2-3; 9 positions match TRBD2. As DNA, the CDR3 is TGCGCCAGCAGCCTCGGGACTAGCTCCTATTTT. Protein product: CASSLGTSSYF.